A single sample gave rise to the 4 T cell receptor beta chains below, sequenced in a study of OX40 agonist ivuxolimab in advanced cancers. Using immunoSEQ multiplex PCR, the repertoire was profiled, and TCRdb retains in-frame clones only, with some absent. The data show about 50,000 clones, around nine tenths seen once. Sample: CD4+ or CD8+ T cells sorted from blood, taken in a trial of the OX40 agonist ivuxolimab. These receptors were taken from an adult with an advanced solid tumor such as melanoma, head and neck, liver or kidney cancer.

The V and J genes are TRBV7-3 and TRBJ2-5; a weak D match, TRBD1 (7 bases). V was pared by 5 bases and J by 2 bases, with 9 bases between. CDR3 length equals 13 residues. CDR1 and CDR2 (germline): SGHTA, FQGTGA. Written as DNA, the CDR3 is TGTGCCAGCAGCGCGGGACAGCAAGAGACCCAGTACTTC. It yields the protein CASSAGQQETQYF. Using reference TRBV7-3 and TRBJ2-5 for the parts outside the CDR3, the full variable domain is GAGVSQTPSNKVTEKGKYVELRCDPISGHTALYWYRQSLGQGPEFLIYFQGTGAADDSGLPNDRFFAVRPEGSVSTLKIQRTERGDSAVYLCASSAGQQETQYFGPGTRLLVL.

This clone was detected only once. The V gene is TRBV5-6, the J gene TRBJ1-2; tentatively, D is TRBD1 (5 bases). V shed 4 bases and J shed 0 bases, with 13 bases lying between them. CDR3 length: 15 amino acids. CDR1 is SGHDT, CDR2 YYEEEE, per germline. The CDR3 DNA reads TGTGCCAGCAGCCTAAGACAGACAGCTAACTATGGCTACACCTTC. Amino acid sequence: CASSLRQTANYGYTF.

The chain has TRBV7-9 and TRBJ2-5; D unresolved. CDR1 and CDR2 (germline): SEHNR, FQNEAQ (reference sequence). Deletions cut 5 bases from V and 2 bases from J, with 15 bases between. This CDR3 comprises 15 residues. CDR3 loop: CASSPGLPQQETQYF. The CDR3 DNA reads TGTGCCAGCAGCCCAGGTTTACCCCAGCAAGAGACCCAGTACTTC. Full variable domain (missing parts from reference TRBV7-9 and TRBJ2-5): DTGVSQNPRHKITKRGQNVTFRCDPISEHNRLYWYRQTLGQGPEFLTYFQNEAQLEKSRLLSDRFSAERPKGSFSTLEIQRTEQGDSAMYLCASSPGLPQQETQYFGPGTRLLVL.

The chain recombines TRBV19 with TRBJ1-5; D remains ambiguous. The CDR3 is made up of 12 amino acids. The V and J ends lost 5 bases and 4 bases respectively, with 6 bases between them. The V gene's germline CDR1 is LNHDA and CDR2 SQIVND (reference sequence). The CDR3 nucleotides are TGTGCCAGTAGTTCCTTTAATCAGCCCCAGCATTTT. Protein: CASSSFNQPQHF. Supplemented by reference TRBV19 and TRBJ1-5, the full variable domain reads DGGITQSPKYLFRKEGQNVTLSCEQNLNHDAMYWYRQDPGQGLRLIYYSQIVNDFQKGDIAEGYSVSREKKESFPLTVTSAQKNPTAFYLCASSSFNQPQHFGDGTRLSIL.